Shown below are 26 T cell receptor beta chains from a single sample sequenced in a study of cytomegalovirus exposure and HLA in healthy donors (dated by TCRdb to 2015 to 2018). Receptors were amplified or captured by the immunoSEQ multiplex PCR assay. For the multiplex PCR, a mixture combining 60 forward primers for TCR Vbeta segments and 13 reverse primers for TCR Jbeta segments was used. TCRdb limited this immuneACCESS table to in-frame rearrangements with V and J called. A share of clones is missing; checked studies link under half to unresolved V genes, and the rest is unexplained. The sample table lists tens of thousands of clones, roughly 78% of them with a count of one. The top ten clonotypes cover 9.5% to 13% of the sample. The sequenced material came from PBMCs. Receptor source: a woman aged 35 to 49 in good health and CMV-seropositive.

This clone was recorded a few times. The chain combines TRBV5-4 with TRBJ2-7; the match to TRBD2 covers 11 bases. The CDR3 is made up of 15 amino acids. Germline CDR1 reads SGHNT; CDR2 reads YYREEE (reference sequence). The V segment lost 4 bases and the J segment 3 bases; nucleotides outside the gene matches: 6. The CDR3 is CASSLLAGGYYEQYF. CDR3 nucleotide sequence: TGTGCCAGCAGCCTGCTAGCGGGGGGATACTACGAGCAGTACTTC.

The rearrangement links TRBV6-6 to TRBJ1-1; TRBD1 is a possible D gene (6 bases). The CDR3 sequence is 16 residues long. Trimming removed 6 bases at V and 4 bases at J, with 21 bases between. Germline assignment: CDR1 MNHNY and CDR2 SVGAGI (reference sequence). As DNA, the CDR3 is TGTGCCAGCAGACAGGGAATTGAGGGGATGCGCACTGAAGCTTTCTTT. It codes for CASRQGIEGMRTEAFF.

This chain links TRBV4-2 with TRBJ2-5; 8 bases line up with TRBD1. Germline CDR1 reads LGHNA; CDR2 reads YNFKEQ. V trimming: 0 bases; J trimming: 5 bases; junction bases outside the gene matches: 14. This CDR3 spans 18 amino acids. CDR3 in DNA: TGTGCCAGCAGCCAAGATGGGCAGGGGGCAGGCGGTGTGGAGACCCAGTACTTC. Amino acid sequence: CASSQDGQGAGGVETQYF.

The J gene is TRBJ2-5, the V gene TRBV5-1; the D gene is possibly TRBD2 (6 bases). V shed 1 base and J shed 2 bases, with 12 bases lying between them. CDR3 length equals 15 residues. Germline assignment: CDR1 SGHRS and CDR2 YFSETQ. The CDR3 DNA sequence: TGCGCCAGCAGCTTGATGGGGGGTATTCAAGAGACCCAGTACTTC. This sequence encodes CASSLMGGIQETQYF.

This clone has a handful of counts. The chain is built from TRBV13 and TRBJ1-1; possibly TRBD1 for D (5 bases). With 7 bases removed from V and 2 bases from J, the gap between germline ends came to 17 bases. In germline, CDR1 is PRHDT, CDR2 FYEKMQ (reference sequence). The CDR3 covers 15 residues. The CDR3 here is CASTQRRGLNTEAFF. CDR3 DNA sequence: TGTGCCAGCACCCAACGTAGGGGCCTCAACACTGAAGCTTTCTTT.

The count of this clone is one. This chain uses TRBV7-8 with TRBJ1-4; 8 bases align to TRBD1. Germline CDR1 SGHVS, CDR2 FQNEAQ. Losses at the gene ends were 5 bases for V and 10 bases for J; bases not matched to a gene: 0. There are 11 residues in the CDR3. The CDR3 DNA follows: TGTGCCAGCAGCACAGGGGGAAAACTGTTTTTT. Translating gives CASSTGGKLFF.

A single count supports this clone. V usage is TRBV4-1 and J usage is TRBJ2-3, with 10 bases aligning to TRBD2. V dropped 1 base and J dropped 2; count of bases not matched to a gene: 15. The CDR3 has 20 amino acids. The germline V gene encodes CDR1 MGHRA and CDR2 YSYEKL. Here the CDR3 reads CASSQGGVAGGLPPTDTQYF. CDR3 DNA: TGCGCCAGCAGCCAAGGAGGAGTAGCGGGGGGCCTTCCCCCCACAGATACGCAGTATTTT.

The gene calls are TRBV6-5 and TRBJ1-5; D is unresolved. The CDR3 has 14 amino acids. Germline V lookup: CDR1 MNHEY, CDR2 SVGAGI. The V end lost 2 bases, the J end lost 13 bases, and 18 bases lay between the germline ends. The CDR3 reads CASSYVRVLPIQHF. In DNA form, the CDR3 reads TGTGCCAGCAGTTACGTGAGAGTTCTCCCCATACAGCATTTT.

The chain recombines TRBV7-2 with TRBJ2-5, with TRBD1 matching over 8 bases. The CDR3 has 16 amino acids. In germline, CDR1 is SGHTA, CDR2 FQGNSA. Trimming cost V 5 bases and J 3 bases; bases outside gene matches: 11. The CDR3 sequence is CASSPIDRGREETQYF. The CDR3 nucleotides are TGTGCCAGCAGCCCTATAGACAGGGGTCGAGAAGAGACCCAGTACTTC.

The gene calls are TRBV10-2 and TRBJ1-2; TRBD1 might be the D (6 bases). The CDR3 spans 12 residues. The V and J ends lost 6 bases and 3 bases respectively, with 8 bases between them. CDR1 is WSHSY, CDR2 SAAADI, per germline. The CDR3 bases are TGCGCCAGCAGAGGACAGTACTATGGCTACACCTTC. This translates into CASRGQYYGYTF.

This sequence joins TRBV5-5 and TRBJ1-1; 9 bases match TRBD1. V shed 3 bases and J 5 bases; nucleotides not matched to a gene: 5. Germline CDR1 and CDR2: SGHKS and YYEKEE (reference sequence). The CDR3 has 14 amino acids. In nucleotides, the CDR3 is TGTGCCAGCAGCTCCGACAGGGGGTGGACTGAAGCTTTCTTT. This codes for CASSSDRGWTEAFF.

The chain has TRBV10-3 and TRBJ1-6; TRBD1 matches 7 bases. Per germline, CDR1 ENHRY and CDR2 SYGVKD. The junction had 6 bases not matched to a gene; V was cut back by 6 bases and J by 4 bases. The CDR3 covers 15 residues. The CDR3 DNA is TGTGCCATCAGCCCCCGGGACAGATATAATTCACCCCTCCACTTT. It is translated as CAISPRDRYNSPLHF.

The V call is TRBV30, the J call TRBJ1-1; D call uncertain. This CDR3 is built from 10 residues. Trimming cost V 8 bases and J 10 bases, with 14 bases left between them. In germline, CDR1 is GTSNPN, CDR2 SVGIG (reference sequence). CDR3 DNA sequence: TGTGCCGTTCAGAGGGTGGGAGCTTTCTTT. Translation gives CAVQRVGAFF. Full variable domain (rest looked up from reference TRBV30 and TRBJ1-1): SQTIHQWPATLVQPVGSPLSLECTVEGTSNPNLYWYRQAAGRGLQLLFYSVGIGQISSEVPQNLSASRPQDRQFILSSKKLLLSDSGFYLCAVQRVGAFFGQGTRLTVV.

CDR3 protein: CASSSLGLEETQYF. Here the CDR3 DNA reads TGCGCCAGCAGCTCGCTAGGCTTAGAGGAGACCCAGTACTTC. This chain links TRBV5-1 with TRBJ2-5, with D unclear. V was trimmed by 3 bases and J by 5 bases, leaving 14 bases between them. The germline V gene has CDR1 SGHRS and CDR2 YFSETQ. The CDR3 totals 14 residues.

This clone turned up a few times. The chain links TRBV7-9 to TRBJ2-1; a weak D match, TRBD1 (5 bases). The germline CDR1 and CDR2 sequences are SEHNR and FQNEAQ (reference sequence). V dropped 4 bases and J dropped 2 bases, with 12 bases sitting between them. The CDR3 is 15 amino acids. The CDR3 loop reads CASSSTGKTYNEQFF. CDR3 nucleotide sequence: TGTGCCAGCAGCTCCACAGGAAAAACCTACAATGAGCAGTTCTTC.

The chain combines TRBV6-1 with TRBJ2-3; no reliable D call. The CDR3 is 13 amino acids. CDR1 MNHNS and CDR2 SASEGT come from the germline V gene. Trimming removed 8 bases from V and 4 bases from J, with 13 bases in between. The CDR3 loop reads CASLYRGADTQYF. Here the CDR3 DNA reads TGTGCCAGCCTCTATAGAGGTGCAGATACGCAGTATTTT.

This chain uses TRBV6-6 with TRBJ2-5; 7 nucleotides match TRBD2. Gene TRBJ2-7 matches the end of the DNA better, so the J call may be wrong. The CDR3 has 16 amino acids. In germline, CDR1 is MNHNY, CDR2 SVGAGI (reference sequence). The CDR3 reads CASSLPGGREGDEQYF. The DNA of the CDR3 is TGTGCCAGCAGTCTACCCGGGGGGAGAGAAGGTGACGAGCAGTACTTC.

The J gene is TRBJ1-1, the V gene TRBV19, with D hard to call. The CDR3 sequence is 13 residues long. Germline CDR1 reads LNHDA; CDR2 reads SQIVND (reference sequence). With 10 bases removed from V and 3 bases from J, the gap between germline ends came to 15 bases. DNA of the CDR3: TGTGCCACCTCCCAGGTGCGAGACACTGAAGCTTTCTTT. Protein product: CATSQVRDTEAFF.

This clone was picked up a small number of times. The rearrangement links TRBV19 to TRBJ2-7; maybe TRBD2 (5 bases). Germline CDR1 and CDR2: LNHDA and SQIVND (reference sequence). This CDR3 has 13 amino acids. V was clipped by 7 bases and J by 5 bases, with 15 bases between them. The CDR3 spells CASTPGGNHEQYF. DNA of the CDR3: TGTGCCAGTACCCCCGGAGGTAACCACGAGCAGTACTTC.

This chain links TRBV10-1 with TRBJ1-1; D gene unclear. CDR3 length equals 13 residues. Germline values: CDR1 WNHNN, CDR2 SYGVQD (reference sequence). Trimming cost V 6 bases and J 5 bases, with 13 bases left between them. The CDR3 DNA follows: TGCGCCAGCAGCCTCCGGGAGGGAACTGAAGCTTTCTTT. Amino acids: CASSLREGTEAFF.

The chain couples TRBV15 to TRBJ2-5, with D perhaps matching TRBD2 (6 bases). The J call could be wrong; TRBJ2-7 is a better fit for the DNA end. The CDR3 covers 14 residues. CDR1 LNHNV and CDR2 YYDKDF come from the germline V gene (reference sequence). The chain's CDR3 is CATSRGGDSYEQYF. The CDR3 DNA sequence: TGTGCCACCAGCAGAGGGGGGGACTCCTACGAGCAGTACTTC.

The rearrangement joins TRBV10-3 to TRBJ1-1, with D possibly matching TRBD1 (6 bases). The CDR3 runs 14 residues. Germline values: CDR1 ENHRY, CDR2 SYGVKD. V lost 6 bases and J lost 0, with 11 bases in between. This CDR3 is CAIRDSIMNTEAFF. The CDR3 coding sequence is TGTGCCATCAGGGACAGCATCATGAACACTGAAGCTTTCTTT.

J is TRBJ2-7 and V is TRBV5-4; TRBD2 matches at 7 bases. The CDR3 extends over 16 amino acids. The ends lost 0 bases at V and 7 bases at J; junction bases unmatched: 13. Germline V gene sequence: CDR1 SGHNT, CDR2 YYREEE (reference sequence). This chain's CDR3 is CASSLGGLGDREEQYF. The CDR3 DNA reads as TGTGCCAGCAGCTTGGGCGGACTAGGGGATCGCGAGGAGCAGTACTTC.

The sample holds one count of this clone. V usage is TRBV5-1 and J usage is TRBJ2-5, with 7 nucleotides matching TRBD1. The CDR3 spans 15 residues. Losses at the gene ends were 3 bases for V and 5 bases for J; bases not matched to a gene: 10. The germline CDR1 and CDR2 sequences are SGHRS and YFSETQ. CDR3 bases: TGCGCCAGCAGCTCTCAAACAGGGGCTGGGGAGACCCAGTACTTC. This translates into CASSSQTGAGETQYF.

This clone has only one observation. The chain is built from TRBV6-6 and TRBJ2-7, with D possibly TRBD2 on 6 matching bases. Germline V gene sequence: CDR1 MNHNY, CDR2 SVGAGI (reference sequence). V gave up 8 bases and J gave up 0 bases, with 14 bases separating them. The CDR3 spans 14 residues. CDR3 residues: CASSLAVSSYEQYF. The CDR3 nucleotides read TGTGCCAGCTCGTTAGCGGTAAGCTCCTACGAGCAGTACTTC.

The rearrangement links TRBV7-8 to TRBJ1-3; D unclear. V lost 0 bases and J lost 0, with 9 bases in between. Germline V gene lookup returns CDR1 SGHVS and CDR2 FQNEAQ. This CDR3 contains 16 residues. In DNA, the CDR3 is TGTGCCAGCAGCTTAGCGAGGCTCCGCTCTGGAAACACCATATATTTT. Protein: CASSLARLRSGNTIYF.